The 23 T cell receptor beta chains given below trace back to one sample, sequenced in a study of cytomegalovirus exposure and HLA in healthy donors. The PCR ran on 60 Vbeta and 13 Jbeta primers. TCRdb keeps only in-frame clones here, not all; method: immunoSEQ multiplex PCR. This table holds 150,000 to 200,000 clones, around 70% found once. Sequencing used PBMCs. These receptor sequences come from a man between 18 and 35 years old in good health and CMV-seropositive.

This chain uses TRBV27 with TRBJ1-5; 8 bases align to TRBD1. The CDR3 consists of 15 residues. Germline values: CDR1 MNHEY, CDR2 SMNVEV (reference sequence). V lost 5 bases and J lost 7; bases outside the gene matches: 10. CDR3 in amino acids: CASSPGQGTSQPQHF. The CDR3, as DNA: TGTGCCAGCAGTCCAGGACAGGGAACGTCGCAGCCCCAGCATTTT.

The gene calls are TRBV11-3 and TRBJ2-5, with 8 bases aligning to TRBD2. CDR1 and CDR2 from the germline V gene are SGHNT and YENEEA. The CDR3 covers 16 residues. V gave up 0 bases and J gave up 5 bases; unmatched junction bases: 8. The CDR3 DNA is TGTGCCAGCAGCTTAGACGGAGCGGGAGTGAGGGAGACCCAGTACTTC. Protein sequence: CASSLDGAGVRETQYF.

The chain combines TRBV7-2 with TRBJ1-2; unclear D gene. V was pared by 5 bases and J by 4 bases, with 20 bases between. CDR1 and CDR2 from the germline V gene are SGHTA and FQGNSA. This CDR3 spans 16 amino acids. DNA of the CDR3: TGTGCCAGCAGCCCCGGCCCTGGAGAGGCCCTCTATGGCTACACCTTC. Encoded protein: CASSPGPGEALYGYTF. The entire variable domain, with the rest obtained from reference TRBV7-2 and TRBJ1-2, is as follows: GAGVSQSPSNKVTEKGKDVELRCDPISGHTALYWYRQSLGQGLEFLIYFQGNSAPDKSGLPSDRFSAERTGGSVSTLTIQRTQQEDSAVYLCASSPGPGEALYGYTFGSGTRLTVV.

The V call is TRBV11-3, the J call TRBJ2-3; D may be TRBD1 (6 bases). CDR3 size: 15 residues. Germline lookup yields CDR1 SGHNT and CDR2 YENEEA. V gave up 7 bases and J gave up 2 bases, with 16 bases separating them. Here the CDR3 reads CASTQQGRDTDTQYF. CDR3 sequence (DNA): TGTGCCAGCACCCAACAGGGACGGGACACAGATACGCAGTATTTT.

V usage is TRBV11-3 and J usage is TRBJ2-1; TRBD2 matches 15 bases. Germline CDR1 SGHNT, CDR2 YENEEA. The CDR3 runs to 16 residues. The junction had 3 bases not matched to a gene; V was cut back by 5 bases and J by 4 bases. CDR3 in amino acids: CASSPGTSGRYNEQFF. As DNA, the CDR3 is TGTGCCAGCAGCCCCGGGACTAGCGGGAGGTACAATGAGCAGTTCTTC.

The chain uses TRBV30 and TRBJ1-3; 7 bases line up with TRBD1. Germline V gives CDR1 GTSNPN, CDR2 SVGIG (reference sequence). The CDR3 totals 15 residues. With V trimmed by 0 bases and J by 0 bases, 2 bases remained unmatched. CDR3 DNA: TGTGCCTGGAGTGTAGGACAGGTCTCTGGAAACACCATATATTTT. It codes for CAWSVGQVSGNTIYF. The full variable domain, rest sourced from reference TRBV30 and TRBJ1-3, is SQTIHQWPATLVQPVGSPLSLECTVEGTSNPNLYWYRQAAGRGLQLLFYSVGIGQISSEVPQNLSASRPQDRQFILSSKKLLLSDSGFYLCAWSVGQVSGNTIYFGEGSWLTVV.

On this clone: The sample holds other DNA sequences that translate to the same CDR3. V gene TRBV7-8 combines with J gene TRBJ1-1; TRBD1 agrees at 10 bases. The CDR3 loop spans 15 amino acids. The V gene end was trimmed by 1 base and the J gene end by 1 base; junction bases not matched to a gene: 0. Germline values: CDR1 SGHVS, CDR2 FQNEAQ. The CDR3 region is CASSLGTGGNTEAFF. CDR3 DNA sequence: TGTGCCAGCAGCTTAGGGACAGGGGGGAACACTGAAGCTTTCTTT. The whole variable domain, filled in from reference TRBV7-8 and TRBJ1-1, reads GAGVSQSPRYKVAKRGQDVALRCDPISGHVSLFWYQQALGQGPEFLTYFQNEAQLDKSGLPSDRFFAERPEGSVSTLKIQRTQQEDSAVYLCASSLGTGGNTEAFFGQGTRLTVV.

The chain is built from TRBV18 and TRBJ1-5, with D possibly matching TRBD1 (5 bases). CDR3 length equals 16 residues. Germline V gene lookup returns CDR1 KGHSH and CDR2 LQKENI. Trimming stripped 2 bases from V and 3 bases from J, with 14 bases between. CDR3 in DNA: TGTGCCAGCTCACCAGTGGGCGGGGGGGTCAATCAGCCCCAGCATTTT. As protein: CASSPVGGGVNQPQHF.

This chain links TRBV11-2 with TRBJ2-6; 10 positions agree with TRBD1. J was trimmed by 3 bases and V by 1 base; bases with no gene match: 6. The CDR3 covers 18 residues. Germline lookup yields CDR1 SGHAT and CDR2 FQNNGV. CDR3 DNA sequence: TGTGCCAGCAGCTTAGGGACAGGGGGTGTAGGTGGGGCCAACGTCCTGACTTTC. Encoded protein: CASSLGTGGVGGANVLTF.

This CDR3 reads CSVVPRAEAFF. As DNA, the CDR3 is TGCAGCGTTGTGCCCCGGGCTGAAGCTTTCTTT. The rearrangement joins TRBV29-1 to TRBJ1-1; D is uncertain. V lost 4 bases to trimming and J lost 6 bases, with 9 bases between them. This CDR3 contains 11 residues. Germline lookup yields CDR1 SQVTM and CDR2 ANQGSEA.

This clone was seen once. This rearrangement joins TRBV7-9 to TRBJ2-1; 7 bases match TRBD2. This CDR3 is built from 18 residues. From germline, CDR1 is SEHNR and CDR2 FQNEAQ (reference sequence). The V segment lost 1 base and the J segment 3 bases; nucleotides outside the gene matches: 12. As DNA, the CDR3 is TGTGCCAGCAGCTTAGACTCGGCGGGAGCGGGACTCTACAATGAGCAGTTCTTC. This translates into CASSLDSAGAGLYNEQFF.

The J gene is TRBJ2-7, the V gene TRBV5-8, with 14 bases that match TRBD2. V gave up 2 bases and J gave up 0 bases; unmatched junction bases: 4. This CDR3 region has 17 residues. Germline assignment: CDR1 SGHTS and CDR2 YDEGEE. CDR3 in DNA: TGTGCCAGCAGCTTTGGGACTAGCGGGGGCGTCTCCTACGAGCAGTACGTC. Its translation is CASSFGTSGGVSYEQYV.

The CDR3 sequence is CASSERTGGKDTQYF. CDR3 DNA sequence: TGTGCCAGCAGTGAAAGGACAGGGGGCAAAGATACGCAGTATTTT. The rearrangement uses TRBV6-1 and TRBJ2-3; 11 bases are shared with TRBD1. With V trimmed by 2 bases and J by 5 bases, 3 bases remained unmatched. This CDR3 is 15 amino acids long. CDR1 and CDR2 (germline): MNHNS, SASEGT.

CDR3 loop: CASSSLADSDRNTEAFF. The DNA of the CDR3 is TGCGCCAGCAGCTCCCTGGCAGATAGCGATAGGAACACTGAAGCTTTCTTT. The chain joins TRBV5-1 to TRBJ1-1; no firm D call. Trimming took off 3 bases at V and 1 base at J, with 19 bases between the two ends. Germline CDR1 and CDR2: SGHRS and YFSETQ. The CDR3 extends over 17 amino acids.

This chain uses TRBV15 with TRBJ1-1, with 11 positions matching TRBD1. The CDR3 is 16 residues long. Germline V gene lookup returns CDR1 LNHNV and CDR2 YYDKDF (reference sequence). V gave up 0 bases and J gave up 4 bases; unmatched junction bases: 4. Here the CDR3 reads CATSRDSGQGATEAFF. DNA of the CDR3: TGTGCCACCAGCAGAGATTCCGGACAGGGGGCCACTGAAGCTTTCTTT.

The chain combines TRBV5-1 with TRBJ1-2; 8 nucleotides align to TRBD1. Trimming at V came to 5 bases and at J to 13 bases, leaving 19 bases not matched to a gene. The germline CDR1 and CDR2 sequences are SGHRS and YFSETQ. This CDR3 contains 15 residues. CDR3 sequence (DNA): TGCGCCAGCAGTTCTAATCCCGGGACAGGTGGCATATCCACCTTC. Its protein product is CASSSNPGTGGISTF.

This clone occurred once. The V call is TRBV28, the J call TRBJ2-1; D might be TRBD2 (7 bases). The V and J ends lost 6 bases and 8 bases respectively, with 11 bases between them. The germline V gene encodes CDR1 MDHEN and CDR2 SYDVKM. The CDR3 runs to 12 residues. CDR3 sequence reads: CASRRGRDEQFF. The DNA of the CDR3 is TGTGCCAGCAGGCGGGGGCGCGATGAGCAGTTCTTC.

V is TRBV9 and J is TRBJ2-1, with 13 bases identical to TRBD2. Germline V CDR1 and CDR2: SGDLS, YYNGEE. The CDR3 loop spans 17 amino acids. The V gene end was trimmed by 0 bases and the J gene end by 5 bases; junction bases not matched to a gene: 5. The CDR3 loop reads CASSVGVLAGGDNEQFF. Here the CDR3 DNA reads TGTGCCAGCAGCGTAGGGGTACTAGCGGGGGGGGACAATGAGCAGTTCTTC.

V and J are TRBV5-1 and TRBJ1-1, with D maybe TRBD1 (6 bases). V lost 5 bases and J 4 bases, leaving 15 bases between the germline ends. Germline V gene sequence: CDR1 SGHRS, CDR2 YFSETQ. This CDR3 is built from 14 residues. The CDR3 region is CASSFLQGGTEAFF. In DNA, the CDR3 is TGCGCCAGCAGTTTTTTACAGGGCGGCACTGAAGCTTTCTTT.

CDR3 protein: CASRGTDSNQPQHF. The CDR3 DNA follows: TGTGCCAGCAGGGGGACAGATAGCAATCAGCCCCAGCATTTT. V is TRBV6-5 and J is TRBJ1-5; TRBD1 matches at 7 bases. The ends lost 6 bases at V and 0 bases at J; junction bases unmatched: 2. In germline, CDR1 is MNHEY, CDR2 SVGAGI. The length of the CDR3 is 14 residues.

This clone came up a few times. The V gene is TRBV9, the J gene TRBJ2-1, with 8 bases that match TRBD2. Germline V gene data show CDR1 as SGDLS and CDR2 as YYNGEE. V gave up 5 bases and J gave up 7 bases; unmatched junction bases: 8. The CDR3 extends over 14 amino acids. Written as DNA, the CDR3 is TGTGCCAGCAGGCGAGCGGGAGTAGGTAATGAGCAGTTCTTC. Translating gives CASRRAGVGNEQFF. Supplemented by reference TRBV9 and TRBJ2-1, the full variable domain reads DSGVTQTPKHLITATGQRVTLRCSPRSGDLSVYWYQQSLDQGLQFLIQYYNGEERAKGNILERFSAQQFPDLHSELNLSSLELGDSALYFCASRRAGVGNEQFFGPGTRLTVL.

This chain joins TRBV5-5 and TRBJ1-5; 11 nucleotides line up with TRBD1. This CDR3 spans 15 amino acids. The germline gives CDR1 SGHKS, CDR2 YYEKEE (reference sequence). The V segment lost 4 bases and the J segment 6 bases; nucleotides outside the gene matches: 6. The CDR3 nucleotides are TGTGCCAGCAGCCTGGACAGGGGGCCAATTCAGCCCCAGCATTTT. The encoded protein is CASSLDRGPIQPQHF.

The V call is TRBV4-2, the J call TRBJ2-1; TRBD2 matches 8 bases. Unmatched junction bases numbered 20, after V lost 0 bases and J lost 4 bases. CDR3 length: 21 amino acids. Per the germline V gene, CDR1 is LGHNA and CDR2 is YNFKEQ. The CDR3 DNA is TGTGCCAGCAGCCAAGACACAAGAGCGGGGGCGCTTCACCAACGTTACAATGAGCAGTTCTTC. Translating gives CASSQDTRAGALHQRYNEQFF.